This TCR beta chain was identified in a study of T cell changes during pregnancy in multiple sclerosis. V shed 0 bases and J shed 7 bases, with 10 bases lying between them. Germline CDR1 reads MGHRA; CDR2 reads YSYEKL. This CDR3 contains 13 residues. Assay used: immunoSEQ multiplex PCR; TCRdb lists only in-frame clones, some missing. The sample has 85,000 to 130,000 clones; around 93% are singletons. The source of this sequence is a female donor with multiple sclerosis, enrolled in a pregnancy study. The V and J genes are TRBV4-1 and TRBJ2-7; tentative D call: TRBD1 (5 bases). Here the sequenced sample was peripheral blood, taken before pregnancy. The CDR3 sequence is CASSQDQGTEQYF. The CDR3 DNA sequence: TGCGCCAGCAGCCAAGATCAGGGAACAGAGCAGTACTTC.